The clone carrying this T cell receptor beta chain has a single count. Antigen specificity is unknown. Evenly divided among several immunoSEQ plates was the genomic DNA of each subset. Ten immunoSEQ deep assay plates were used to sequence unsorted PBMC DNA. Assay: immunoSEQ multiplex PCR; the TCRdb copy retains only in-frame clones and omits some. The sample lists 400,000 to 600,000 clones, approximately 79% seen once, with 9.5% to 15% in the top ten. Trimming removed 7 bases from V and 5 bases from J, with 8 bases in between. The CDR3 sequence is 11 residues long. CDR1 and CDR2 (germline): MNHNS, SASEGT. This record belongs to a study of shared clonotypes between healthy human individuals. General study findings and limits: Sampling covered nothing but blood. Tissue TCR repertoires likely differ from those found in blood.

The source of this sequence is a middle-aged woman in good health. Some clones in this sample may be carry-over from other donors' samples. The genes are TRBV6-1 and TRBJ1-1, with no clear D. Material for sequencing was PBMCs. CDR3 protein: CASTHGTEAFF. CDR3 coding DNA: TGTGCCAGCACCCACGGGACTGAAGCTTTCTTT.